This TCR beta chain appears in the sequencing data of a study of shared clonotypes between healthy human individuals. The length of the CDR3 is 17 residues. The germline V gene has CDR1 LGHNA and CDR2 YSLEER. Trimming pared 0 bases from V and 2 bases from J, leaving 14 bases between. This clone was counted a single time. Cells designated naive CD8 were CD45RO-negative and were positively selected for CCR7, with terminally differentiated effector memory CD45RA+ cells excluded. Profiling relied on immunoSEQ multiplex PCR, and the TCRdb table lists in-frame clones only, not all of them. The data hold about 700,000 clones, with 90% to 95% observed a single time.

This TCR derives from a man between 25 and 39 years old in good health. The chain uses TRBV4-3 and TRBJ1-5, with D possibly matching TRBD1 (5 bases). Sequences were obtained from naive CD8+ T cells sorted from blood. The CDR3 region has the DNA TGCGCCAGCAGCCAAGATCTTATCGGGGCCGGCAATCAGCCCCAGCATTTT. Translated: CASSQDLIGAGNQPQHF.